This T cell receptor beta chain was identified in a study of T-cell reconstitution after alpha-beta-depleted transplantation in children. Study results and caveats: The authors attributed T-cell counts and diversity one year after transplant mostly to newly produced T cells.

This clonotype was observed a handful of times. Its cognate antigen is unknown. For TCRbeta, the library was prepared with unique molecular identifiers. TCRdb fed the PCR reads into MiXCR, producing one record per CDR3 protein. This table holds approximately 110,000 distinct CDR3 sequences, roughly 23% found once. Germline V gene data show CDR1 as DFQATT and CDR2 as SNEGSKA (reference sequence). The CDR3 totals 15 residues. Trimming took 5 bases from V and 0 from J; bases not matched to a gene: 8. The material was PBMCs, mostly from graft donor cells, obtained 180 days after TCRalphabeta/CD19-depleted stem cell transplant. This chain connects TRBV20-1 to TRBJ2-3, with 7 bases that match TRBD2. This clonotype was obtained from a male patient aged 2-10 years who had a stem cell transplant for chronic granulomatous disease, so the T cells may come from the graft donor. In DNA form, the CDR3 reads TGCAGTGCTGGGCGGGGGTCCTTTAGCACAGATACGCAGTATTTT. It translates to CSAGRGSFSTDTQYF.